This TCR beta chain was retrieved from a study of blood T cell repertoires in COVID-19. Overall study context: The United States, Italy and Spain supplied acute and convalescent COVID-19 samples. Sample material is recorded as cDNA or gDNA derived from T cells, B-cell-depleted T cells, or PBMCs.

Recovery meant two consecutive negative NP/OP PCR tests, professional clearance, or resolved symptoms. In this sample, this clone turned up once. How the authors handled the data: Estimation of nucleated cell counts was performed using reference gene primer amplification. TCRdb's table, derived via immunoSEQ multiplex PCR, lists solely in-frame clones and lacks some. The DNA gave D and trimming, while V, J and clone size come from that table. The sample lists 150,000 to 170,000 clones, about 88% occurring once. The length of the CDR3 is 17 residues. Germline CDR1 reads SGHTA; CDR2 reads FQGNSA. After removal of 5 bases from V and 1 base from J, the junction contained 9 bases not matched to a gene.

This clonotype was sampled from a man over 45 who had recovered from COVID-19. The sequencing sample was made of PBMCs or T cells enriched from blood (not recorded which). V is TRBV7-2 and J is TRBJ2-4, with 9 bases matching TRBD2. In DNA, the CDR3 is TGTGCCAGCAGCCCGCGCGCGGGGGGGTTCGCCAAAAACATTCAGTACTTC. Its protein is CASSPRAGGFAKNIQYF.